This section outlines one TCR beta chain sequence together with its context. As originally analysed: Estimation of nucleated cell counts relied on the amplification of reference gene primers. Assay used: immunoSEQ multiplex PCR; TCRdb lists only in-frame clones, some missing. That table furnishes V, J and clone size, whereas the DNA furnished D and trimming. The table lists just over 650,000 clones, more than 80% of them singletons. This specimen comes from a study of blood T cell repertoires in COVID-19. The overall study: The study drew acute and convalescent COVID-19 samples from the United States, Italy and Spain.

V lost 5 bases and J lost 0; bases outside the gene matches: 10. Germline CDR1 is LGHNT and CDR2 is FRNRAP. The CDR3 totals 17 residues. The sample taken for sequencing was peripheral blood. The clonotype originates from a woman between 18 and 29 years old with acute or convalescent COVID-19. V usage is TRBV12-5 and J usage is TRBJ1-2, with TRBD1 matching 9 bases. The CDR3: CASGPRDRVPSNYGYTF. The CDR3 bases are TGTGCTAGTGGTCCCCGGGACAGGGTCCCCTCTAACTATGGCTACACCTTC.